This entry is about one TCR beta chain. CD8+ and CD4+ T cells taken from blood had their TCR beta sequenced. The length of the CDR3 is 15 residues. Looked up from germline, CDR1 is MGHRA and CDR2 is YSYEKL. Trimming removed 5 bases at V and 5 bases at J, with 16 bases between. The data originate from a study of CD8 T cells in Susac syndrome. Study-wide context: Patients with Susac syndrome were therapy-naive, treated with corticosteroids, or treated with intravenous immunoglobulin alone when blood was collected.

The RNA, about 0.45 to 1 ug, was put through reverse transcription using random hexamers. A multiplex approach, immunoSEQ multiplex PCR, amplified TCR beta CDR3 across 54 Vbeta and 13 Jbeta. TCRdb re-called the immunoSEQ multiplex PCR reads with MiXCR, one entry per CDR3 protein. The data contain approximately 57,000 distinct CDR3 sequences, about 95% of them seen just once; the ten biggest clones take up less than 0.9%. The receptor comes from a human donor with Susac syndrome. Sequenced input: CD8+ T cells from PBMCs. This chain links TRBV4-1 with TRBJ1-5; a possible D gene is TRBD1 (6 bases). The CDR3 DNA follows: TGCGCCAGCAGCAATAAAGGGACAACATATCAGCCCCAGCATTTT. It codes for CASSNKGTTYQPQHF.